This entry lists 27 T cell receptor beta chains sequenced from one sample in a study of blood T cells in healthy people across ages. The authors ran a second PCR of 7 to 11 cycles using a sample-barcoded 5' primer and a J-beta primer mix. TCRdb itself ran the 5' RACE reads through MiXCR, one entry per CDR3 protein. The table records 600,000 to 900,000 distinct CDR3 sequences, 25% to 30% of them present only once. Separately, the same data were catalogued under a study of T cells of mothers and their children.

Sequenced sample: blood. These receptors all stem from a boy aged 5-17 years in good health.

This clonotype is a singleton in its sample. CDR3 nucleotides: TGCGCCAGCAGTCAATCCCGACAGGGGAAAGACCCCTCCTACGAGCAGTACTTC. Translating gives CASSQSRQGKDPSYEQYF. The chain uses TRBV23-1 and TRBJ2-7; 8 nucleotides match TRBD1. TRBV23-1 counts as an open reading frame of uncertain function. CDR3 length: 18 amino acids. The junction had 10 bases not matched to a gene; V was cut back by 0 bases and J by 0 bases.

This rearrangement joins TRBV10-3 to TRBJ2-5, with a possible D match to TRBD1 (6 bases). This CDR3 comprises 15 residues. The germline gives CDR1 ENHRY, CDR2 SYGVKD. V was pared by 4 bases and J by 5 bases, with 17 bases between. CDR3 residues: CAISANVQGSETQYF. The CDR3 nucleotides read TGTGCCATCAGTGCAAACGTACAGGGTTCGGAGACCCAGTACTTC.

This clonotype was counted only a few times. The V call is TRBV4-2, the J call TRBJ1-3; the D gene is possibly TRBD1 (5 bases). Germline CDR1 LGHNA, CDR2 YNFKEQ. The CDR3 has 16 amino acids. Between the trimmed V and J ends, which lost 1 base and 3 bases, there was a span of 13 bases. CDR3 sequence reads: CASSQGRDSGGNTIYF. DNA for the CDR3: TGTGCCAGCAGCCAAGGACGTGACAGCGGTGGAAACACCATATATTTT.

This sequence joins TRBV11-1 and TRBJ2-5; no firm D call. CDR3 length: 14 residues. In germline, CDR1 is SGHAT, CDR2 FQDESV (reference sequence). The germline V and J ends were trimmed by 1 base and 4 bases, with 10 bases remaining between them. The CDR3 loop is CASSLVGPRETQYF. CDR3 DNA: TGTGCCAGCAGCTTAGTCGGTCCCCGAGAGACCCAGTACTTC.

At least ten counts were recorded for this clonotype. CDR3 protein: CASSLSLGGQGFNEQFF. The CDR3 DNA reads as TGTGCCAGCAGTTTGTCCCTTGGGGGTCAAGGATTCAATGAGCAGTTCTTC. V and J are TRBV12-3 or TRBV12-4 and TRBJ2-1, with D tentatively TRBD1 or TRBD2 (5 bases each). Trimming stripped 3 bases from V and 6 bases from J, with 21 bases between. The CDR3 has 17 amino acids.

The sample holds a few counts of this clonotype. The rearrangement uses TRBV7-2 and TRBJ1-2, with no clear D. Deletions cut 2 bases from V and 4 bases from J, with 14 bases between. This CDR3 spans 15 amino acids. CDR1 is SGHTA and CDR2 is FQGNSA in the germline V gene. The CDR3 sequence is CASSLNPASVYGYTF. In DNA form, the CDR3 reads TGTGCCAGCAGCTTAAACCCAGCTTCAGTCTATGGCTACACCTTC.

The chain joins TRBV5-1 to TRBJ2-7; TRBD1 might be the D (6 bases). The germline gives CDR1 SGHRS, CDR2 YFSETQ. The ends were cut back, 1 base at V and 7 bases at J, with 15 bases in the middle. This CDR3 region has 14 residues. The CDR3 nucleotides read TGCGCCAGCAGCTTGACTGTGGGGGCGCGGGAGCAGTACTTC. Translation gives CASSLTVGAREQYF.

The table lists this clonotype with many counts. CDR3 region: CASSYSGGRETQYF. The CDR3 nucleotides read TGTGCCAGCAGTTACTCAGGGGGAAGGGAGACCCAGTACTTC. The rearrangement uses TRBV6-5 and TRBJ2-5; D may be TRBD1 (6 bases). V was shortened by 0 bases and J by 5 bases, with 10 bases between the two germline ends. The CDR3 is 14 residues long. CDR1 is MNHEY and CDR2 is SVGAGI in the germline V gene.

Here the CDR3 DNA reads TGTGCCAGCAGTTACGAGAGCAAGAACACTGAAGCTTTCTTT. Protein: CASSYESKNTEAFF. V and J are TRBV6-6 and TRBJ1-1; D remains ambiguous. V gave up 2 bases and J gave up 1 base, with 8 bases separating them. Germline V lookup: CDR1 MNHNY, CDR2 SVGAGI (reference sequence). The CDR3 spans 14 residues.

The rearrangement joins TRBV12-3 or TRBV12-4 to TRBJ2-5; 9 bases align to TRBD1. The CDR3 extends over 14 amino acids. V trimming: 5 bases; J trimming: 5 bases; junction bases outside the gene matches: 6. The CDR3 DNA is TGTGCCAGCAGTGCGGACAGGGGAATGGAGACCCAGTACTTC. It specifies CASSADRGMETQYF.

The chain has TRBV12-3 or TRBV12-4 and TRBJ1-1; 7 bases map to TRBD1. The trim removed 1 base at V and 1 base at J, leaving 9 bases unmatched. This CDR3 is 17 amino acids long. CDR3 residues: CASSLGEQGPSNTEAFF. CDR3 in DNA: TGTGCCAGCAGTTTAGGGGAACAGGGGCCATCGAACACTGAAGCTTTCTTT.

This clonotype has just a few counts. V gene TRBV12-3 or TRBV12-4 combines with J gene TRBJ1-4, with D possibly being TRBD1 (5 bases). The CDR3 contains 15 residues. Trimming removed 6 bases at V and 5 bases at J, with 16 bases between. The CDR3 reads CASSPTEGRNEKLFF. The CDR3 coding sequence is TGTGCCAGCAGCCCCACGGAGGGGCGGAATGAAAAACTGTTTTTT.

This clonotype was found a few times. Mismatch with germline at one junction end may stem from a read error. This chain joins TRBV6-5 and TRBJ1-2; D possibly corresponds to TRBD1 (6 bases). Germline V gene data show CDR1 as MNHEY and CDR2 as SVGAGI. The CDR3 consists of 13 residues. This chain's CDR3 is CASGTGIDYGYTF. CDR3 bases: TGTGCCAGCGGTACAGGGATCGACTATGGTTACACCTTC.

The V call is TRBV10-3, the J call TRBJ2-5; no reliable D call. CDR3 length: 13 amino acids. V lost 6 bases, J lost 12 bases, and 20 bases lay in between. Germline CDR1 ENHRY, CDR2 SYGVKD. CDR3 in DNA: TGTGCCATCAGAGCATCCCTCGAAGAGGAAAAGTACTTC. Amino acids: CAIRASLEEEKYF.

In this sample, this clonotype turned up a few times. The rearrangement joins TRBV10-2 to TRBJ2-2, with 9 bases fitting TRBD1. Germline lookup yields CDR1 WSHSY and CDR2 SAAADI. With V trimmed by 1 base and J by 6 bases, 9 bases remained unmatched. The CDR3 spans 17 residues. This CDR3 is CASSELSGTGRPGELFF. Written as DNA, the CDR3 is TGCGCCAGCAGTGAGTTAAGCGGGACAGGGAGGCCCGGGGAGCTGTTTTTT.

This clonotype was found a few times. CDR3 nucleotides: TGTGCCAGCAGTTACGGGGGGGGGCTGGGAACTGAAGCTTTCTTT. It yields the protein CASSYGGGLGTEAFF. This sequence joins TRBV6-5 and TRBJ1-1; maybe TRBD1 (6 bases). The length of the CDR3 is 15 residues. Germline values: CDR1 MNHEY, CDR2 SVGAGI. V dropped 2 bases and J dropped 5 bases, with 15 bases sitting between them.

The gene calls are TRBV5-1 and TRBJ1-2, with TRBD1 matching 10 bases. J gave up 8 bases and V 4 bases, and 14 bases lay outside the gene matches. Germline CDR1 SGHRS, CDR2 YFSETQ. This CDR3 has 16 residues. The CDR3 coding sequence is TGCGCCAGCAGCCCCGGAGTGGGACAGGGGAATCAAGGCTACACCTTC. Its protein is CASSPGVGQGNQGYTF.

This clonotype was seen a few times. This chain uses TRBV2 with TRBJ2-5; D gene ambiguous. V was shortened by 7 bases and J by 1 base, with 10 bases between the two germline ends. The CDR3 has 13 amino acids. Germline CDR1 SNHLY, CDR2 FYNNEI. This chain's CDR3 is CASIGQRQETQYF. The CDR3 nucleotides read TGTGCCAGCATTGGTCAGCGCCAAGAGACCCAGTACTTC.

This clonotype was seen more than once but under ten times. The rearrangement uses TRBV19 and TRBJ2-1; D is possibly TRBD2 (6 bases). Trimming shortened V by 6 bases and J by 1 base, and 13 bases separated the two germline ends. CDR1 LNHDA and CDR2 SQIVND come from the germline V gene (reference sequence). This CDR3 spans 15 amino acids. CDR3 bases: TGTGCCAGTAGCCTCCGCGGGGTATCCTACAATGAGCAGTTCTTC. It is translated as CASSLRGVSYNEQFF.

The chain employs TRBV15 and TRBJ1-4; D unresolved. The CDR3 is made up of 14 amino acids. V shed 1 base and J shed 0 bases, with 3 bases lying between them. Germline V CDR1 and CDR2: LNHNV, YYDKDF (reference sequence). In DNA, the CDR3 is TGTGCCACCAGCAGAGGGGCAACTAATGAAAAACTGTTTTTT. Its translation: CATSRGATNEKLFF.

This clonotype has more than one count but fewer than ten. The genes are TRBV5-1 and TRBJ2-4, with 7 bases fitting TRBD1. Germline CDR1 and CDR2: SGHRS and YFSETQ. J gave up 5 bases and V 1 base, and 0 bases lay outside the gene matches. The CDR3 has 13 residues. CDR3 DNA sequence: TGCGCCAGCAGCTTGACAGGGGAAAACATTCAGTACTTC. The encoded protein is CASSLTGENIQYF.

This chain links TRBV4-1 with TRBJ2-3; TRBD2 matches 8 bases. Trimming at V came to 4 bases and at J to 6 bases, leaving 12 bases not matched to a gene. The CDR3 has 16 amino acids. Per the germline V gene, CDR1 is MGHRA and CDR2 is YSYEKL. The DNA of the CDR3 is TGCGCCAGCAGCCCAGCGGGAGATTCTGGTTGGGATACGCAGTATTTT. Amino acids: CASSPAGDSGWDTQYF.

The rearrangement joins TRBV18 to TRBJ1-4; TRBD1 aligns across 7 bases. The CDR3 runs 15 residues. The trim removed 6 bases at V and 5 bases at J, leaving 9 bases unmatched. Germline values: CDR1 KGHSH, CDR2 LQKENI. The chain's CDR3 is CASSFSGTENEKLFF. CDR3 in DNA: TGTGCCAGCTCTTTCTCCGGGACAGAAAATGAAAAACTGTTTTTT. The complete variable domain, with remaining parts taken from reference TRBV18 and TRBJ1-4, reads NAGVMQNPRHLVRRRGQEARLRCSPMKGHSHVYWYRQLPEEGLKFMVYLQKENIIDESGMPKERFSAEFPKEGPSILRIQQVVRGDSAAYFCASSFSGTENEKLFFGSGTQLSVL.

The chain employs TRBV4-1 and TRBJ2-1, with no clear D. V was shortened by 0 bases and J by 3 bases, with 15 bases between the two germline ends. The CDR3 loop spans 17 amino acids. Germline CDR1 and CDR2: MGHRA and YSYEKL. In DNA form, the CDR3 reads TGCGCCAGCAGCCAAGAGCGACTGGACCCCTTCTACAATGAGCAGTTCTTC. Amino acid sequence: CASSQERLDPFYNEQFF.

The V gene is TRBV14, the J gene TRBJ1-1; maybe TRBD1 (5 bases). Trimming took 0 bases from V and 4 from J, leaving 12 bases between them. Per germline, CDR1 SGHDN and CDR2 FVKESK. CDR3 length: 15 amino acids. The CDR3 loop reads CASSQDGSRGTEAFF. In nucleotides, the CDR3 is TGTGCCAGCAGCCAAGATGGCTCAAGGGGCACTGAAGCTTTCTTT.

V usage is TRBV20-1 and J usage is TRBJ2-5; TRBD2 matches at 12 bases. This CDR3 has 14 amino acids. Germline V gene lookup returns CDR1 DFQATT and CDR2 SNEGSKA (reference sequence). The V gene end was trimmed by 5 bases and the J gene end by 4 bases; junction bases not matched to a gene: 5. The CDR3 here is CSAPSGGAAETQYF. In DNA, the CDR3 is TGCAGTGCTCCTAGCGGGGGGGCGGCAGAGACCCAGTACTTC.

CDR3 coding DNA: TGTGCCATCAGCGATCTGGGCGGGGGGGCCCTGACAGATACGCAGTATTTT. Amino acids: CAISDLGGGALTDTQYF. The chain is built from TRBV10-3 and TRBJ2-3; 9 bases are a match to TRBD2. This CDR3 has 17 amino acids. V shed 6 bases and J 3 bases; nucleotides not matched to a gene: 13. Germline-derived CDR1 and CDR2 are ENHRY and SYGVKD.